This is a list of T cell receptor beta chains from one sample in a study of PD-1 blockade in classical Hodgkin lymphoma. Using immunoSEQ multiplex PCR, the repertoire was profiled, and TCRdb retains in-frame clones only, with some absent. The table lists under 30,000 clones, approximately 90% of them singletons, with 3.5% to 4% in the top ten. The sample consisted of peripheral blood mononuclear cells (PBMCs). The receptors were sampled from a human donor with classical Hodgkin lymphoma. Each CDR3 is given with its conserved first and last residue. A D gene is named only where the DNA matches it firmly. Rows may omit the clone size; those that give it use once, few, many or a size class.

v_call,j_call,d_call,clone_size,cdr3_aa,cdr3_nt
TRBV18,TRBJ2-7,TRBD2,once,CASSPTSGRVEQYF,TGTGCCAGCTCACCGACTAGCGGGAGGGTCGAGCAGTACTTC
TRBV28,TRBJ2-1,TRBD2,NA,CASSGTSGYNEQFF,TGTGCCAGCAGCGGGACTAGCGGGTACAATGAGCAGTTCTTC
TRBV2,TRBJ2-5,NA,NA,CASRTGGGETQYF,TGTGCCAGCAGAACCGGCGGCGGCGAGACCCAGTACTTC
TRBV11-2,TRBJ2-7,TRBD2,NA,CASSTDGGAYEQYF,TGTGCCAGCAGCACGGATGGGGGGGCCTACGAGCAGTACTTC
TRBV5-1,TRBJ2-7,NA,NA,CASSYGTGISYEQYF,TGCGCCAGCAGCTATGGGACGGGTATCTCCTACGAGCAGTACTTC
TRBV2,TRBJ1-2,TRBD1,NA,CASSGGWTGTNYGYTF,TGTGCCAGCAGTGGGGGGTGGACAGGGACTAACTATGGCTACACCTTC
TRBV14,TRBJ1-1,NA,once,CASSPGSDTEAFF,TGTGCCAGCAGCCCGGGGAGTGACACTGAAGCTTTCTTT
TRBV19,TRBJ1-3,NA,NA,CASSITGAGNTIYF,TGTGCCAGTAGTATTACCGGGGCTGGAAACACCATATATTTT
TRBV19,TRBJ1-2,NA,NA,CASSRTENYGYTF,TGTGCCAGTTCCCGGACGGAAAACTATGGCTACACCTTC
TRBV5-5,TRBJ2-5,NA,NA,CASTREFRDRQETQYF,TGTGCCAGCACGAGGGAGTTTAGGGACCGACAAGAGACCCAGTACTTC
TRBV15,TRBJ2-7,NA,NA,CATSRDLIGHEQYF,TGTGCCACCAGCCGGGACCTTATCGGCCACGAGCAGTACTTC
TRBV28,TRBJ2-7,NA,NA,CASTGLGGEQYF,TGTGCCAGCACCGGGCTGGGGGGCGAGCAGTACTTC
TRBV5-8,TRBJ2-1,NA,NA,CASSLGSASYNEQFF,TGTGCCAGCAGCTTGGGGTCCGCCTCCTACAATGAGCAGTTCTTC
TRBV5-6,TRBJ1-5,NA,once,CASSLYGASSNQPQHF,TGTGCCAGCAGCTTGTATGGGGCCAGCAGCAATCAGCCCCAGCATTTT
TRBV11-2,TRBJ2-1,NA,NA,CASSLVLNNEQFF,TGTGCCAGCAGCTTAGTACTTAACAATGAGCAGTTCTTC
TRBV5-6,TRBJ2-7,NA,NA,CASSTERGYEQYF,TGTGCCAGCAGCACCGAGCGCGGGTACGAGCAGTACTTC
TRBV7-8,TRBJ2-3,TRBD2,NA,CASRHSSGWNTDTQYF,TGTGCCAGCAGACATAGTAGCGGGTGGAATACAGATACGCAGTATTTT
TRBV4-1,TRBJ1-1,NA,NA,CASSQDAGAPFEAFF,TGCGCCAGCAGCCAGGATGCAGGGGCCCCTTTTGAAGCTTTCTTT
TRBV2,TRBJ2-3,TRBD1,NA,CASSDRTGLNTDTQYF,TGTGCCAGCAGTGATAGGACAGGGCTTAACACAGATACGCAGTATTTT
TRBV5-1,TRBJ1-2,NA,NA,CASSLLNLRDVNYGYTF,TGCGCCAGCAGCCTACTTAACCTCCGGGACGTTAACTATGGCTACACCTTC
TRBV5-1,TRBJ2-7,TRBD2,NA,CASSPGRSSGISYEQYF,TGCGCCAGCAGCCCGGGAAGGTCTAGCGGGATTTCCTACGAGCAGTACTTC
TRBV6-5,TRBJ1-5,NA,NA,CASSYAVSQPQHF,TGTGCCAGCAGTTACGCGGTTTCGCAGCCCCAGCATTTT
TRBV18,TRBJ1-1,NA,NA,CASSPGVPGQKNTEAFF,TGTGCCAGCTCACCCGGGGTCCCTGGACAGAAGAACACTGAAGCTTTCTTT
TRBV2,TRBJ2-2,NA,NA,CASTRSRDTGELFF,TGTGCCAGCACGAGGTCTAGAGACACCGGGGAGCTGTTTTTT
TRBV5-1,TRBJ2-7,TRBD2,NA,CASSFRLAGGHDEQYF,TGCGCCAGCAGCTTCCGACTAGCGGGAGGGCACGACGAGCAGTACTTC
TRBV7-3,TRBJ2-7,TRBD1,NA,CASSSGTGVEQYF,TGTGCCAGCAGCTCCGGGACAGGGGTCGAGCAGTACTTC
TRBV7-2,TRBJ2-3,NA,NA,CASSSRRPSTDTQYF,TGTGCCAGCAGCTCCCGGAGGCCTAGCACAGATACGCAGTATTTT
TRBV30,TRBJ1-4,NA,NA,CAWSATGLGSEKLFF,TGTGCCTGGAGTGCCACAGGGCTAGGCTCGGAAAAACTGTTTTTT
TRBV21-1,TRBJ2-7,NA,NA,CASSKVQGVLYEQYF,TGTGCCAGCAGCAAAGTACAGGGGGTCCTCTACGAGCAGTACTTC
TRBV7-6,TRBJ1-3,NA,NA,CASSLAAGQSSGNTIYF,TGTGCCAGCAGCTTAGCGGCAGGGCAATCCTCTGGAAACACCATATATTTT
TRBV27,TRBJ2-7,NA,NA,CASRTWGREQYF,TGTGCCAGCAGGACGTGGGGGAGAGAGCAGTACTTC
TRBV5-4,TRBJ2-3,NA,NA,CASREDLSTDTQYF,TGTGCCAGCAGGGAGGATTTGAGCACAGATACGCAGTATTTT
TRBV25-1,TRBJ2-7,TRBD2,once,CASSGEGAGVLPEQYF,TGTGCCAGCAGTGGAGAGGGAGCGGGAGTACTTCCCGAGCAGTACTTC
TRBV5-4,TRBJ2-6,NA,NA,CASGDSGANVLTF,TGTGCCAGCGGGGACTCTGGGGCCAACGTCCTGACTTTC
TRBV10-2,TRBJ1-5,NA,NA,CASRREWGNQPQHF,TGCGCCAGCAGGAGGGAATGGGGCAATCAGCCCCAGCATTTT
TRBV5-1,TRBJ1-5,TRBD1,NA,CASSLTGRNQPQHF,TGCGCCAGCAGCCTGACAGGGCGGAATCAGCCCCAGCATTTT
TRBV18,TRBJ2-1,TRBD2,NA,CASSPILAGEGNEQFF,TGTGCCAGCTCACCAATACTAGCGGGAGAGGGTAATGAGCAGTTCTTC
TRBV9,TRBJ1-3,NA,medium-sized,CASSVDGGNTIYF,TGTGCCAGCAGCGTGGACGGAGGAAACACCATATATTTT
TRBV5-1,TRBJ1-6,TRBD1,once,CASSLGLDRVNSPLHF,TGCGCCAGCAGCTTGGGTCTCGACAGGGTAAATTCACCCCTCCACTTT
TRBV29-1,TRBJ2-5,NA,NA,CSVAVTLGPQYF,TGCAGCGTTGCGGTTACCCTCGGGCCCCAGTACTTC
TRBV18,TRBJ1-1,NA,NA,CASSSNTEAFF,TGTGCCAGCTCCTCTAACACTGAAGCTTTCTTT
TRBV5-6,TRBJ2-3,TRBD1,once,CASSLGTGQGTDTQYF,TGTGCCAGCAGCTTGGGGACAGGGCAGGGCACAGATACGCAGTATTTT
TRBV5-6,TRBJ1-6,NA,NA,CASSRLGPDNSPLHF,TGTGCCAGCAGTCGTCTCGGACCTGATAATTCACCCCTCCACTTT
TRBV7-2,TRBJ2-1,TRBD1,NA,CASSTYGTGIYNEQFF,TGTGCCAGCAGCACCTACGGGACAGGTATATACAATGAGCAGTTCTTC
TRBV30,TRBJ1-1,NA,NA,CAWTRVVNTEAFF,TGTGCCTGGACCAGGGTTGTGAACACTGAAGCTTTCTTT
TRBV2,TRBJ1-4,NA,NA,CASQGYEKLFF,TGTGCCAGTCAAGGCTATGAAAAACTGTTTTTT
TRBV5-6,TRBJ2-6,NA,few,CASSKGSRPDFSGANVLTF,TGTGCCAGCAGCAAGGGGTCCAGGCCGGATTTCTCTGGGGCCAACGTCCTGACTTTC
TRBV18,TRBJ1-5,TRBD1,NA,CASSPPGQNSNQPQHF,TGTGCCAGCTCACCACCGGGACAGAATAGCAATCAGCCCCAGCATTTT
TRBV6-4,TRBJ2-2,TRBD1,NA,CASSDSTGPGGELFF,TGTGCCAGCAGTGACTCGACAGGGCCTGGCGGGGAGCTGTTTTTT
TRBV27,TRBJ2-7,TRBD1,NA,CASSRDRGYGEQYF,TGTGCCAGCAGTCGGGACAGGGGGTATGGCGAGCAGTACTTC
TRBV30,TRBJ2-3,NA,NA,CAWSAGTDTQYF,TGTGCCTGGAGTGCTGGCACAGATACGCAGTATTTT
TRBV25-1,TRBJ2-7,NA,NA,CASSAGDPSSYEQYF,TGTGCCAGCAGTGCCGGGGATCCGAGCTCCTACGAGCAGTACTTC
TRBV15,TRBJ2-3,TRBD2,NA,CATSRDLAASGVTDTQYF,TGTGCCACCAGCAGAGATCTAGCGGCTAGCGGGGTTACAGATACGCAGTATTTT
TRBV19,TRBJ2-5,TRBD2,NA,CASSISGRARETQYF,TGTGCCAGTAGTATTAGCGGGAGGGCCCGGGAGACCCAGTACTTC
TRBV30,TRBJ2-3,NA,NA,CAWSAPGPTDTQYF,TGTGCCTGGAGTGCCCCGGGCCCCACAGATACGCAGTATTTT
TRBV18,TRBJ2-7,NA,NA,CASSLDRGAYEQYF,TGTGCCAGCTCACTGGACCGTGGAGCCTACGAGCAGTACTTC
TRBV18,TRBJ2-5,TRBD2,NA,CASSPIAGVGETQYF,TGTGCCAGCTCACCGATAGCGGGAGTCGGGGAGACCCAGTACTTC
TRBV19,TRBJ1-4,NA,NA,CASTTISGNEKLFF,TGTGCCAGTACCACGATTTCAGGGAATGAAAAACTGTTTTTT